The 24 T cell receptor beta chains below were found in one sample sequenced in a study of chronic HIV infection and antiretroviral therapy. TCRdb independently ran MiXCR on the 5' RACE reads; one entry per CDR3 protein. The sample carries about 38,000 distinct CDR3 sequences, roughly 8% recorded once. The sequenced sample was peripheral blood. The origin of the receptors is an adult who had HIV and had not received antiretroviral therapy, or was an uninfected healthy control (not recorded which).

The CDR3 sequence is CASSLWPSEMNTEAFF. CDR3 coding DNA: TGTGCCAGCAGTTTGTGGCCGAGTGAGATGAACACTGAAGCTTTCTTT. The chain employs TRBV12-3 or TRBV12-4 and TRBJ1-1; D not certain. V lost 3 bases and J 0 bases, leaving 14 bases between the germline ends. The length of the CDR3 is 16 residues.

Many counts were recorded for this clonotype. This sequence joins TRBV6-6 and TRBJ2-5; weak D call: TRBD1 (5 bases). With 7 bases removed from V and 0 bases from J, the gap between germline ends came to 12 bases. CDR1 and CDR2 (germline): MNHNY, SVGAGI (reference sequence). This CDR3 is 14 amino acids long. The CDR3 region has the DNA TGTGCCAGCACTCCTGGGGCAGACCAAGAGACCCAGTACTTC. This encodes CASTPGADQETQYF.

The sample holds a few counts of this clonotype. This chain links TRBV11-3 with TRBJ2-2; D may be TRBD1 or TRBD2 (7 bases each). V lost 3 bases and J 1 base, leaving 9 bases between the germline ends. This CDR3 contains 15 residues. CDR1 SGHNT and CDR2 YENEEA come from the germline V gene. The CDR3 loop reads CASSFRGGNTGELFF. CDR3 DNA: TGTGCCAGCAGCTTCAGGGGGGGGAACACCGGGGAGCTGTTTTTT.

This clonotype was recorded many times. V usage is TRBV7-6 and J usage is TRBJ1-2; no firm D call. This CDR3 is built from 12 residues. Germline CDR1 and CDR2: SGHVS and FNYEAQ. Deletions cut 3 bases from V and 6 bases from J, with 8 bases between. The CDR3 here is CASSFGRDGYTF. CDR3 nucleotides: TGTGCCAGCAGCTTCGGCAGAGATGGCTACACCTTC.

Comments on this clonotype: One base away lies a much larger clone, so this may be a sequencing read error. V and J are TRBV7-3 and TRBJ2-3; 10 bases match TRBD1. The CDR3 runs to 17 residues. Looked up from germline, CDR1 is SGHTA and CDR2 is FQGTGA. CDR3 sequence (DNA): TGTGTCAGCAGCTGGACAGGGGGAGGTACGGGCACAGATACGCAGTATTTT. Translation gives CVSSWTGGGTGTDTQYF.

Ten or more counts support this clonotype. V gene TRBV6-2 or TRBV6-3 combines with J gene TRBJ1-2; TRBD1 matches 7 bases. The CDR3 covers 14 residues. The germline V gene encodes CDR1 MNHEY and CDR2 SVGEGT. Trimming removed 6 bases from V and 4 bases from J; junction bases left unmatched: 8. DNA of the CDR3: TGTGCCAGCAGGCGGGACAGCGTGTTCTATGGCTACACCTTC. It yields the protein CASRRDSVFYGYTF.

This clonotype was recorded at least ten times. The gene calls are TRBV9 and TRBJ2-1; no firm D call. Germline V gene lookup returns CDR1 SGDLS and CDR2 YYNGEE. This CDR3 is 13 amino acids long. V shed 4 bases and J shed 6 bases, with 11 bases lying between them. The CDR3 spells CASSHTTGNEQFF. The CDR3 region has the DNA TGTGCCAGCAGCCACACAACTGGCAATGAGCAGTTCTTC.

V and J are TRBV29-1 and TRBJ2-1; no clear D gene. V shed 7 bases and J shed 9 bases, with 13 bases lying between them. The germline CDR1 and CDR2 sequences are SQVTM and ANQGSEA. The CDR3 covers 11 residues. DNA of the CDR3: TGCAGCGAACGACGAATTGGTGAGCAGTTCTTC. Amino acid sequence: CSERRIGEQFF.

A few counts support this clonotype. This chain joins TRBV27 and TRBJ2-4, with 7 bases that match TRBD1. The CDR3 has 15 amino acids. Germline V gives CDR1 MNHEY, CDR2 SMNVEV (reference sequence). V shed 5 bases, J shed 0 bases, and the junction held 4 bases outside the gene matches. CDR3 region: CASSRDSLAKNIQYF. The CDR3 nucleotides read TGTGCCAGCAGTCGGGACAGCCTAGCCAAAAACATTCAGTACTTC.

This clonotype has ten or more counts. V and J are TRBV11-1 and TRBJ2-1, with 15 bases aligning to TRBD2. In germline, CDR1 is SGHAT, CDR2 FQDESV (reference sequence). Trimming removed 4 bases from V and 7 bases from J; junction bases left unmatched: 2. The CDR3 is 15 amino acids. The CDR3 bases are TGTGCCAGCAGCTCCGGACTAGCGGGAGGGAATGAGCAGTTCTTC. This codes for CASSSGLAGGNEQFF.

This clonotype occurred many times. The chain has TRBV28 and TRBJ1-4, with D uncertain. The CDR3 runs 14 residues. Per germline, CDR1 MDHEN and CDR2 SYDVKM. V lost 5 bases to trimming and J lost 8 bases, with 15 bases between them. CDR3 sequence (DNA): TGTGCCAGCAGTCCATTGGGGATTCGGGAAAAACTGTTTTTT. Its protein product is CASSPLGIREKLFF.

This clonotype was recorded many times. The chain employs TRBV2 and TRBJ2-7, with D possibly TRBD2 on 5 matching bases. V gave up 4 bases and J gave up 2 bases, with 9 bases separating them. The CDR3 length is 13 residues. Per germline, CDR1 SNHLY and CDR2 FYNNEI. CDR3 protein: CASSVLSAYEQYF. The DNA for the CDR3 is TGTGCCAGCAGTGTTCTTAGCGCCTACGAGCAGTACTTC.

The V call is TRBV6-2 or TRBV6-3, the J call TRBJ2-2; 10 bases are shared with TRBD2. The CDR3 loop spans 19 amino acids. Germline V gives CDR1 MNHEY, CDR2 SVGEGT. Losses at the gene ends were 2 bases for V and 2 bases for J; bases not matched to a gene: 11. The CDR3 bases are TGTGCCAGCAGTTACCCCGTTCGGTCTAGCGGGAGAAACACCGGGGAGCTGTTTTTT. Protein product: CASSYPVRSSGRNTGELFF.

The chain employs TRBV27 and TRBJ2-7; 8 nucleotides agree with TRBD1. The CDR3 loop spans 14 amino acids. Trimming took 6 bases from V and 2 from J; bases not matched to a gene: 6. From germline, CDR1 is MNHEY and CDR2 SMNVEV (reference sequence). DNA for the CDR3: TGTGCCAGCAGCCTTCGACAGGGGACCTACGAGCAGTACTTC. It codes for CASSLRQGTYEQYF.

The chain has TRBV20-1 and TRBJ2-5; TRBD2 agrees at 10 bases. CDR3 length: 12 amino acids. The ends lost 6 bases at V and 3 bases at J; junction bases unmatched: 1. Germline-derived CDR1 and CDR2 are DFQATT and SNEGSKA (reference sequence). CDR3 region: CSALAGEETQYF. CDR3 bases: TGCAGTGCGCTAGCGGGAGAAGAGACCCAGTACTTC.

Here the CDR3 DNA reads TGTGCCAGCAGTCCCCAGGGAGGGGGAAGATATGGCTACACCTTC. Translated, it gives CASSPQGGGRYGYTF. The chain has TRBV28 and TRBJ1-2; weak D call: TRBD1 (6 bases). The CDR3 loop spans 15 amino acids. Germline V CDR1 and CDR2: MDHEN, SYDVKM. Trimming pared 5 bases from V and 5 bases from J, leaving 18 bases between.

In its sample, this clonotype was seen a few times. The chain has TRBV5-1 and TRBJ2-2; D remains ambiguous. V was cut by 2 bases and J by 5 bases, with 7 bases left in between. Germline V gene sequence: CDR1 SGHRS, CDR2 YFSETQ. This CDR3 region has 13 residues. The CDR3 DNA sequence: TGCGCCAGCAGCTTAAGGTTAACCGGGGAGCTGTTTTTT. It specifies CASSLRLTGELFF.

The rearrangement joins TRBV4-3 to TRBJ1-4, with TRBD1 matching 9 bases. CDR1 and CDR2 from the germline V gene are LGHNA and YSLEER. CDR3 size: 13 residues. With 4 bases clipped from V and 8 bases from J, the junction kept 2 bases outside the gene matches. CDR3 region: CASSRTGAEKLFF. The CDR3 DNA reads TGCGCCAGCAGCCGGACAGGGGCGGAAAAACTGTTTTTT.

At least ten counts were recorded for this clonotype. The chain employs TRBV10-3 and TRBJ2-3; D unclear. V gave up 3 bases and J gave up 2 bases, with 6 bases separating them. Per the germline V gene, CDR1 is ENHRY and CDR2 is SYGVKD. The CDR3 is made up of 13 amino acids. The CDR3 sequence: CAISEPHTDTQYF. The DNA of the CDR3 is TGTGCCATCAGTGAACCCCACACAGATACGCAGTATTTT.

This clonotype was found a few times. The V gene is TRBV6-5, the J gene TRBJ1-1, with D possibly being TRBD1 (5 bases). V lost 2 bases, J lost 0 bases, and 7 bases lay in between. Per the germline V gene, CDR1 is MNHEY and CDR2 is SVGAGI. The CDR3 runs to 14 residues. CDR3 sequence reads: CASSYRGLNTEAFF. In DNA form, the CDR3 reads TGTGCCAGCAGTTACAGGGGACTGAACACTGAAGCTTTCTTT.

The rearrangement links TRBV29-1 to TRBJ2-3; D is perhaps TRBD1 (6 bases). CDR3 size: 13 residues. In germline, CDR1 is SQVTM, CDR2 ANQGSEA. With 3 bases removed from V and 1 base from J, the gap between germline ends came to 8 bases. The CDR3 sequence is CSVEAGGTDTQYF. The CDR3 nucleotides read TGCAGCGTTGAGGCAGGGGGCACAGATACGCAGTATTTT.

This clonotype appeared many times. The CDR3 region has the DNA TGCAGTGCTAGAGATTTCAAGGGGAACACTGAAGCTTTCTTT. As protein: CSARDFKGNTEAFF. This chain links TRBV20-1 with TRBJ1-1; D gene ambiguous. The CDR3 runs 14 residues. V was cut by 0 bases and J by 1 base, with 9 bases left in between. The germline V gene encodes CDR1 DFQATT and CDR2 SNEGSKA (reference sequence).

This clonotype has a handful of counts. CDR3 region: CAISIGTAYEQYF. CDR3 DNA sequence: TGTGCCATCAGTATTGGGACAGCCTACGAGCAGTACTTC. The rearrangement joins TRBV10-3 to TRBJ2-7, with TRBD1 matching 7 bases. Losses at the gene ends were 5 bases for V and 2 bases for J; bases not matched to a gene: 3. This CDR3 has 13 amino acids. Per germline, CDR1 ENHRY and CDR2 SYGVKD.

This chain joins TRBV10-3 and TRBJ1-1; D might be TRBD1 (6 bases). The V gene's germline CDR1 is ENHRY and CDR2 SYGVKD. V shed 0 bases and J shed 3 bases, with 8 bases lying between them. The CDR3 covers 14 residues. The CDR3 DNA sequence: TGTGCCATCAGTGAGTCCGCAGGGGACACTGAAGCTTTCTTT. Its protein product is CAISESAGDTEAFF.